This paragraph reports one TCR beta chain. This entry comes from a study of blood T cell repertoires in COVID-19. Study details: The study drew acute and convalescent COVID-19 samples from the United States, Italy and Spain. Sources were T cells, B-cell-depleted T cells, or PBMCs; the material itself was cDNA or gDNA.

As processed by the authors: Cell counts per sample came from amplifying reference gene primers. The data were produced by immunoSEQ multiplex PCR, yet TCRdb's version contains in-frame clones alone and is incomplete. Clone size and V and J calls were adopted from that table, with D and trimming inferred from the DNA. Of tens of thousands of clones in the sample, almost 90% were seen once. The TCR originated in a woman aged 80 or over with active or convalescent COVID-19. Sequenced sample: peripheral blood.

The DNA of the CDR3 is TGTGCCAGCAGTTCAATCACGACAGTACCGCTGAACACTGAAGCTTTCTTT. Translating gives CASSSITTVPLNTEAFF. The gene calls are TRBV5-8 and TRBJ1-1; TRBD1 might be the D (5 bases). V was shortened by 5 bases and J by 0 bases, with 20 bases between the two germline ends. The CDR3 runs to 17 residues. Germline V gives CDR1 SGHTS, CDR2 YDEGEE.